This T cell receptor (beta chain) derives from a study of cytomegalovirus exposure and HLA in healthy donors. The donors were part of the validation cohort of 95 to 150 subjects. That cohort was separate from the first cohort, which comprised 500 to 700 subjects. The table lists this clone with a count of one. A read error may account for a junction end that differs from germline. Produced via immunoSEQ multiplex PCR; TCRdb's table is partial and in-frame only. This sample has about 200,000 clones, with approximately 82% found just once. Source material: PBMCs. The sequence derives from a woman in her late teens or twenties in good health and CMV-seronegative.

The CDR3 nucleotides are TGCGCCAGCAGCCAAGCCAGAACTCCCCCCCTATTC. Its translation is CASSQARTPPLF. This chain links TRBV4-1 with TRBJ2-7; unclear D gene. CDR3 length: 12 residues. Germline values: CDR1 MGHRA, CDR2 YSYEKL.